This T cell receptor beta chain was obtained from a study of CD8+ T cells in alopecia areata. Study results and caveats: Normal scalp had lower clonality than lesional scalp, with alopecia totalis/universalis lesions showing this most strongly.

RNA, once extracted, was reverse transcribed into cDNA for use as the sequencing template. Repertoires were generated with immunoSEQ multiplex PCR, while TCRdb's copy carries only in-frame clones and drops some. The table shows some 180,000 clones, with about 63% occurring only once. This clone was detected only a few times. Its target is unknown. Trimming at V came to 5 bases and at J to 2 bases, leaving 2 bases not matched to a gene. The CDR3 has 12 amino acids. In germline, CDR1 is SQVTM, CDR2 ANQGSEA. The receptor's source is a human donor with alopecia areata. The starting material was CD4+ T cells sorted from blood, obtained at week 0. The rearrangement uses TRBV29-1 and TRBJ2-7; TRBD1 aligns across 8 bases. The CDR3, as DNA: TGCAGCGTTCAACAGGGGGCCTACGAGCAGTACTTC. This encodes CSVQQGAYEQYF.